This T cell receptor (beta chain) originates from a study of T cell responses to AZD1222 COVID-19 vaccine. Assay: immunoSEQ multiplex PCR; the TCRdb copy retains only in-frame clones and omits some. The sample shows 150,000 or so clones, 90% to 95% of them seen only once. About this clone: What it recognizes is unknown.

Overall study results and limits: Spike was spanned by vaccine-associated CD4 TCRs, with dominance at 160-218 and 743-854. Possibly, clonal diversity was underestimated; donors were largely white British and included more females. Two AZD1222 administrations were followed by greater Spike-specific TCR breadth and depth.

There are 14 residues in the CDR3. The germline CDR1 and CDR2 sequences are SGHVS and FNYEAQ. Between the trimmed V and J ends, which lost 1 base and 1 base, there was a span of 7 bases. The rearrangement joins TRBV7-6 to TRBJ1-1; tentatively, D is TRBD1 (5 bases). The sequence was obtained from an adult in good health. The sample was peripheral blood, taken on day 0 of MenACWY control vaccination. The DNA for the CDR3 is TGTGCCAGCAGCTTAGGGGGCACGAACACTGAAGCTTTCTTT. Amino acid sequence: CASSLGGTNTEAFF.